The clone carrying this TCR beta chain was seen a few times. Its antigen remains unidentified. These data come from a study of response to subunit inactivated influenza vaccine. In TCRdb, the RT-PCR reads were re-called with MiXCR into one record per CDR3 protein. The sample includes hundreds of thousands of distinct CDR3 sequences, approximately 15% seen only once; the top ten take 6% to 8%. Findings of the study overall: Seasonal influenza vaccination, on each occasion, was suggested by the authors to recruit few new T cells.

Per the germline V gene, CDR1 is ENHRY and CDR2 is SYGVKD. CDR3 length: 14 amino acids. V shed 0 bases and J shed 4 bases, with 10 bases lying between them. This sequence was found in a man aged 50-59 years who received an inactivated influenza vaccine. The chain uses TRBV10-3 and TRBJ2-7; D call uncertain. The sample here was PBMCs from blood, taken 14 to 15 days before vaccination. CDR3 nucleotides: TGTGCCATCAGTGAGTCCGACGGAAGATACGAGCAGTACTTC. This sequence encodes CAISESDGRYEQYF.